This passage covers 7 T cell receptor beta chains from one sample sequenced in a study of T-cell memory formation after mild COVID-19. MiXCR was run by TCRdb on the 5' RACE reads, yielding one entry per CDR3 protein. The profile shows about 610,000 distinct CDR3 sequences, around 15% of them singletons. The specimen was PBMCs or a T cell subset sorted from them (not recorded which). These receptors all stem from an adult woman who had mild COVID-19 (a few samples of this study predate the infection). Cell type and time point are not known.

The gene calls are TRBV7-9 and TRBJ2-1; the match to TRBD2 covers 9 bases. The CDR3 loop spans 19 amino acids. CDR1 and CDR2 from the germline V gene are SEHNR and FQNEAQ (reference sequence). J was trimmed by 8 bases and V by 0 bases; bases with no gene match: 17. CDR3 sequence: CASSLARLAGRGFGDEQFF. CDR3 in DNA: TGTGCCAGCAGCTTAGCGCGGCTAGCGGGGAGAGGGTTTGGGGATGAGCAGTTCTTC.

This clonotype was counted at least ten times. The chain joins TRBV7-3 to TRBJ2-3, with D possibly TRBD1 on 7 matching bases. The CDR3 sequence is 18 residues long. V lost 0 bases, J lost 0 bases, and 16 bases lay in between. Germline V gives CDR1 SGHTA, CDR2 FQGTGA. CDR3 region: CASSLTSGGGGSTDTQYF. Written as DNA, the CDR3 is TGTGCCAGCAGCTTAACGTCAGGAGGGGGCGGTAGCACAGATACGCAGTATTTT. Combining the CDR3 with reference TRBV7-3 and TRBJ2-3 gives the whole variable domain GAGVSQTPSNKVTEKGKYVELRCDPISGHTALYWYRQSLGQGPEFLIYFQGTGAADDSGLPNDRFFAVRPEGSVSTLKIQRTERGDSAVYLCASSLTSGGGGSTDTQYFGPGTRLTVL.

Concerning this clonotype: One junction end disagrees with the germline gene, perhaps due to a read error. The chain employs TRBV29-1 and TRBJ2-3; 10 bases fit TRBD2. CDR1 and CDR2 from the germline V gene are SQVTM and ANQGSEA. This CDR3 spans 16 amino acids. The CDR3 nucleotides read TGCAGCGTTGCTGAGGGGTGGACTAGCGGCACAGATACGCATTATTTT. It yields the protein CSVAEGWTSGTDTHYF.

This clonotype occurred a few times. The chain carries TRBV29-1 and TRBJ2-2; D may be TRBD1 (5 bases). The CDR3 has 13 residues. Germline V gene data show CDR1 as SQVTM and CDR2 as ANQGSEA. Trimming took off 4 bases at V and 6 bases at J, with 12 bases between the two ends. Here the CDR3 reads CSVGQGMAGELFF. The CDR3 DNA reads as TGCAGCGTTGGCCAGGGTATGGCCGGGGAGCTGTTTTTT.

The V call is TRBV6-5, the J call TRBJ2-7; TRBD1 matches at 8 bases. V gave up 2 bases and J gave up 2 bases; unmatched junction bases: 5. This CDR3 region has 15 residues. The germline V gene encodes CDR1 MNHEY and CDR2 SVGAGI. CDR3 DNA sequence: TGTGCCAGCAGTTACGAACAGGGGGGTCCCTACGAGCAGTACTTC. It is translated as CASSYEQGGPYEQYF.

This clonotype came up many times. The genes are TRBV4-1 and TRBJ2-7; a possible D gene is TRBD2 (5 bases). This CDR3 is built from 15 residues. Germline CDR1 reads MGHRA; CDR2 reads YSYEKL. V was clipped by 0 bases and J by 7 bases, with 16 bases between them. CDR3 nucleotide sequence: TGCGCCAGCAGCCAAGAGCCCGTGACATCGGGGGAGCAGTACTTC. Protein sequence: CASSQEPVTSGEQYF.

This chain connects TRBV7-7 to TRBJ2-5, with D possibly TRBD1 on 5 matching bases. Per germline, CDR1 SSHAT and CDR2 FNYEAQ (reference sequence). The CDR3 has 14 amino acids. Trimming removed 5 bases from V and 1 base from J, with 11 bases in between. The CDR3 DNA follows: TGTGCCAGCAGCCGAAGGGGTTTCCAAGAGACCCAGTACTTC. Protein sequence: CASSRRGFQETQYF.